The 8 T cell receptor beta chains in this list originate from one sample, sequenced in a study of T-cell memory formation after mild COVID-19. TCRdb re-derived calls from the 5' RACE reads in MiXCR, one entry per CDR3 protein. The table shows under 350,000 distinct CDR3 sequences, with 15% to 20% occurring only once. Sequenced: PBMCs or a T cell subset sorted from them (not recorded which). These TCRs come from a man aged 18 to 35 who had mild COVID-19 (a few samples of this study predate the infection). Cell type and time point are not known.

The CDR3 sequence: CSAGQGGDGYTF. The CDR3 DNA sequence: TGCAGTGCGGGACAGGGAGGTGATGGCTACACCTTC. The J gene is TRBJ1-2, the V gene TRBV20-1, with 9 bases fitting TRBD1. V trimming: 6 bases; J trimming: 6 bases; junction bases outside the gene matches: 5. Germline V gives CDR1 DFQATT, CDR2 SNEGSKA (reference sequence). This CDR3 comprises 12 residues.

This clonotype was observed a few times. This rearrangement joins TRBV5-1 to TRBJ2-1, with D possibly TRBD1 on 6 matching bases. The V and J ends lost 4 bases and 0 bases respectively, with 14 bases between them. The germline V gene encodes CDR1 SGHRS and CDR2 YFSETQ. The CDR3 is made up of 16 amino acids. The CDR3 nucleotides read TGCGCCAGCAGCCCTGGGGGCCGCACCTCCTACAATGAGCAGTTCTTC. Translated: CASSPGGRTSYNEQFF.

V gene TRBV14 combines with J gene TRBJ1-1; 10 bases align to TRBD1. Germline CDR1 reads SGHDN; CDR2 reads FVKESK. The V gene end was trimmed by 5 bases and the J gene end by 3 bases; junction bases not matched to a gene: 9. The CDR3 length is 16 residues. The CDR3 loop is CASSYLPGQGDTEAFF. As DNA, the CDR3 is TGTGCCAGCAGCTACCTACCCGGACAGGGGGACACTGAAGCTTTCTTT.

The chain combines TRBV3-1 with TRBJ2-3; D may be TRBD1 or TRBD2 (5 bases each). Germline values: CDR1 LGHDT, CDR2 YNNKEL (reference sequence). The CDR3 consists of 13 residues. V lost 0 bases to trimming and J lost 7 bases, with 8 bases between them. The CDR3: CASSQEGVYTQYF. For the CDR3, the DNA is TGTGCCAGCAGCCAAGAGGGGGTTTATACGCAGTATTTT.

The chain links TRBV6-5 to TRBJ1-2; the D is unclear. Trimming removed 2 bases at V and 4 bases at J, with 5 bases between. This CDR3 has 12 amino acids. Germline CDR1 and CDR2: MNHEY and SVGAGI. DNA for the CDR3: TGTGCCAGCAGTTACGGTACCTATGGCTACACCTTC. As protein: CASSYGTYGYTF.

The V and J genes are TRBV12-3 or TRBV12-4 and TRBJ1-1; the D is unclear. The V gene lost 7 bases and the J gene lost 4 bases, with 7 bases spanning the gap. The CDR3 runs 11 residues. CDR3 protein: CASTSLTEAFF. In DNA form, the CDR3 reads TGTGCCAGCACTTCCCTCACTGAAGCTTTCTTT.

This chain joins TRBV4-1 and TRBJ1-3; D is undetermined. V was cut by 4 bases and J by 1 base, with 11 bases left in between. Germline V gene lookup returns CDR1 MGHRA and CDR2 YSYEKL. CDR3 length: 15 amino acids. CDR3 residues: CASSPSVASGNTIYF. CDR3 nucleotide sequence: TGCGCCAGCAGCCCTTCGGTTGCTTCTGGAAACACCATATATTTT.

A few counts support this clonotype. The rearrangement uses TRBV5-6 and TRBJ1-5, with 7 nucleotides matching TRBD1. The CDR3 is 14 residues long. V gave up 4 bases and J gave up 13 bases; unmatched junction bases: 14. CDR1 is SGHDT, CDR2 YYEEEE, per germline. In nucleotides, the CDR3 is TGTGCCAGCAGCCCTGCCGGGACAGACCTGCCGCAGCATTTT. This sequence encodes CASSPAGTDLPQHF.